The rows below give T cell receptor beta chains drawn from one sample of a study of glioma-infiltrating T cells after dendritic cell vaccination. The method was immunoSEQ multiplex PCR; TCRdb's version includes in-frame clones alone and lacks a portion of them. The top ten clones hold around a tenth of a sample with about 65,000 clones, approximately 86% of them seen once. The input for sequencing was blood, taken after dendritic cell vaccination. Receptors were obtained from a human donor with glioblastoma. Each CDR3 is given with its conserved first and last residue. The order of the fields is J gene, D gene, CDR3 length, clone size, V gene, CDR3 protein, CDR3 DNA. D genes are given only for firm matches. Rows may omit the clone size; those that give it use once, few, many or a size class.

J gene: TRBJ2-1; D gene: NA; CDR3 length: 16; clone size: NA; V gene: TRBV27; CDR3 protein: CASSLGRQNMGNEQFF; CDR3 DNA: TGTGCCAGCAGTCTGGGCAGACAAAATATGGGCAATGAGCAGTTCTTC
J gene: TRBJ2-2; D gene: TRBD1; CDR3 length: 15; clone size: NA; V gene: TRBV9; CDR3 protein: CASRLTGTNTGELFF; CDR3 DNA: TGTGCCAGCAGATTGACAGGGACCAACACCGGGGAGCTGTTTTTT
J gene: TRBJ2-7; D gene: TRBD2; CDR3 length: 15; clone size: once; V gene: TRBV7-2; CDR3 protein: CASSSVAGGRTEQYF; CDR3 DNA: TGTGCCAGCAGCTCCGTAGCGGGAGGTAGGACCGAGCAGTACTTC
J gene: TRBJ2-7; D gene: TRBD1; CDR3 length: 20; clone size: NA; V gene: TRBV7-3; CDR3 protein: CASSPPPTGDGTYALYEQYF; CDR3 DNA: TGTGCCAGCAGCCCGCCCCCGACAGGGGACGGGACCTACGCCCTCTACGAGCAGTACTTC
J gene: TRBJ1-5; D gene: NA; CDR3 length: 15; clone size: NA; V gene: TRBV7-2; CDR3 protein: CASSSYRGVDQPQHF; CDR3 DNA: TGTGCCAGCAGCTCCTATCGGGGGGTTGATCAGCCCCAGCATTTT
J gene: TRBJ2-7; D gene: TRBD1; CDR3 length: 14; clone size: NA; V gene: TRBV7-2; CDR3 protein: CASSHRGPGLSQYF; CDR3 DNA: TGTGCCAGCAGCCACAGGGGGCCCGGGTTGTCGCAGTACTTC
J gene: TRBJ1-4; D gene: NA; CDR3 length: 11; clone size: NA; V gene: TRBV20-1; CDR3 protein: CSGHNNEKLFF; CDR3 DNA: TGCAGTGGACACAACAATGAAAAACTGTTTTTT
J gene: TRBJ1-5; D gene: TRBD1; CDR3 length: 15; clone size: NA; V gene: TRBV19; CDR3 protein: CASLEDRGGNQPQHF; CDR3 DNA: TGTGCCAGCCTGGAGGACAGGGGTGGGAATCAGCCCCAGCATTTT
J gene: TRBJ1-1; D gene: TRBD1; CDR3 length: 19; clone size: few; V gene: TRBV13; CDR3 protein: CASSLGTGGAIWGNTEAFF; CDR3 DNA: TGTGCCAGCAGCTTAGGGACAGGGGGCGCGATTTGGGGGAACACTGAAGCTTTCTTT
J gene: TRBJ1-5; D gene: TRBD1; CDR3 length: 16; clone size: NA; V gene: TRBV27; CDR3 protein: CASSPLGDRDHQPQHF; CDR3 DNA: TGTGCCAGCAGTCCCCTTGGTGACAGGGACCATCAGCCCCAGCATTTT
J gene: TRBJ2-5; D gene: NA; CDR3 length: 17; clone size: NA; V gene: TRBV5-1; CDR3 protein: CASSLEGASAYQETQYF; CDR3 DNA: TGCGCCAGCAGCTTGGAGGGGGCTAGCGCCTACCAAGAGACCCAGTACTTC
J gene: TRBJ2-3; D gene: TRBD1; CDR3 length: 19; clone size: NA; V gene: TRBV10-3; CDR3 protein: CAISDPLRQGGARTDTQYF; CDR3 DNA: TGTGCCATCAGTGATCCCCTGCGACAGGGGGGAGCGAGGACAGATACGCAGTATTTT
J gene: TRBJ2-7; D gene: NA; CDR3 length: 12; clone size: NA; V gene: TRBV30; CDR3 protein: CAWSRVSYEQYF; CDR3 DNA: TGTGCCTGGAGTCGGGTCTCCTACGAGCAGTACTTC
J gene: TRBJ2-7; D gene: TRBD2; CDR3 length: 15; clone size: NA; V gene: TRBV6-1; CDR3 protein: CASSEGTSRTYEQYF; CDR3 DNA: TGTGCCAGCAGTGAAGGGACTAGCAGAACCTACGAGCAGTACTTC
J gene: TRBJ1-4; D gene: NA; CDR3 length: 14; clone size: NA; V gene: TRBV15; CDR3 protein: CATSIGDSDEKLFF; CDR3 DNA: TGTGCCACCAGTATTGGGGACTCAGATGAAAAACTGTTTTTT
J gene: TRBJ1-1; D gene: TRBD1; CDR3 length: 15; clone size: NA; V gene: TRBV7-2; CDR3 protein: CASSLKGQGVTEAFF; CDR3 DNA: TGTGCCAGCAGCTTGAAGGGACAGGGGGTCACTGAAGCTTTCTTT
J gene: TRBJ1-5; D gene: NA; CDR3 length: 18; clone size: once; V gene: TRBV5-3; CDR3 protein: CARSRSWMRSDYNQPQHF; CDR3 DNA: TGTGCCAGAAGCAGATCATGGATGAGGAGTGATTACAATCAGCCCCAGCATTTT
J gene: TRBJ1-5; D gene: NA; CDR3 length: 15; clone size: NA; V gene: TRBV19; CDR3 protein: CASSISNPGGQPQHF; CDR3 DNA: TGTGCCAGTAGTATATCGAACCCCGGCGGACAGCCCCAGCATTTT
J gene: TRBJ2-5; D gene: TRBD1; CDR3 length: 16; clone size: NA; V gene: TRBV6-6; CDR3 protein: CASRGSGTGGGETQYF; CDR3 DNA: TGTGCCAGCAGGGGGAGTGGGACAGGAGGAGGAGAGACCCAGTACTTC
J gene: TRBJ1-2; D gene: NA; CDR3 length: 13; clone size: NA; V gene: TRBV7-8; CDR3 protein: CASSVDRLYGYTF; CDR3 DNA: TGTGCCAGCAGCGTCGACAGATTATATGGCTACACCTTC
J gene: TRBJ1-3; D gene: NA; CDR3 length: 14; clone size: NA; V gene: TRBV11-3; CDR3 protein: CASSSWGLRNTIYF; CDR3 DNA: TGTGCCAGCAGCTCATGGGGCCTTCGTAACACCATATATTTT
J gene: TRBJ2-7; D gene: TRBD2; CDR3 length: 16; clone size: NA; V gene: TRBV5-4; CDR3 protein: CASSGLAGGRVHEQYF; CDR3 DNA: TGTGCCAGCAGCGGACTAGCGGGGGGCCGTGTCCACGAGCAGTACTTC
J gene: TRBJ1-1; D gene: NA; CDR3 length: 12; clone size: NA; V gene: TRBV7-9; CDR3 protein: CASSVMNTEAFF; CDR3 DNA: TGTGCCAGCAGCGTTATGAACACTGAAGCTTTCTTT
J gene: TRBJ2-4; D gene: TRBD1; CDR3 length: 18; clone size: few; V gene: TRBV25-1; CDR3 protein: CASSERGQGALAKNIQYF; CDR3 DNA: TGTGCCAGCAGTGAACGGGGGCAGGGGGCACTAGCCAAAAACATTCAGTACTTC
J gene: TRBJ1-2; D gene: NA; CDR3 length: 14; clone size: once; V gene: TRBV2; CDR3 protein: CASSRGGTGEGYTF; CDR3 DNA: TGTGCCAGCAGCCGCGGAGGTACTGGAGAGGGCTACACCTTC
J gene: TRBJ2-1; D gene: TRBD2; CDR3 length: 16; clone size: NA; V gene: TRBV7-9; CDR3 protein: CASSPQAGISYNEQFF; CDR3 DNA: TGTGCCAGCAGCCCTCAAGCGGGGATTTCCTACAATGAGCAGTTCTTC